These T cell receptor beta chains were read from a single sample in a study of blood T cells in healthy people across ages. TCRdb processed the 5' RACE reads anew with MiXCR; each CDR3 protein has one entry. The data show over a million distinct CDR3 sequences, 35% to 45% seen once. Material for sequencing was blood. These receptors all come from a woman aged 18-35 years in good health. Both conserved end residues are part of each CDR3. The order of the fields is D gene, J gene, V gene, CDR3 length, clone size, CDR3 DNA, CDR3 protein. D genes are given only for firm matches. Expanded clones get a size class; other rows say once, few or many, or leave the size out.

.	TRBJ2-4	TRBV10-3	15	few	TGTGCCATCGGGGCAGAGAATCTAGCCAAAAACATTCAGTACTTC	CAIGAENLAKNIQYF
.	TRBJ1-4	TRBV7-2	15	.	TGTGCCAGCAGCTTAGCCGGGACAAGTAATGAAAAACTGTTTTTT	CASSLAGTSNEKLFF
.	TRBJ2-7	TRBV20-1	12	.	TGCAGTGCTCACAGGGTTGAGGACGAGCAGTACTTC	CSAHRVEDEQYF
TRBD2	TRBJ2-3	TRBV12-3/TRBV12-4	16	.	TGTGCCAGCAGTATTTGGACTAGCGGGGGGGTTGATACGCAGTATTTT	CASSIWTSGGVDTQYF
.	TRBJ2-7	TRBV11-2	16	.	TGTGCCAGCAGCTTACGCCCGAGGAGGAGTCAGGATGAGCAGTACTTC	CASSLRPRRSQDEQYF
.	TRBJ2-1	TRBV20-1	16	.	TGCAGTGCTAGAGTACCCTCGGAGACCTCCTACAATGAGCAGTTCTTC	CSARVPSETSYNEQFF
.	TRBJ2-7	TRBV12-3/TRBV12-4	16	few	TGTGCCAGCAGTCCCCGGGGGACCAGCTCCTACAATGAGCAGTACTTC	CASSPRGTSSYNEQYF
.	TRBJ1-2	TRBV28	15	few	TGTGCCAGCAGTTTAATTTCCGGGGGCGCACATGGCTACACCTTC	CASSLISGGAHGYTF
TRBD2	TRBJ2-7	TRBV6-5	15	.	TGTGCCAGCAGTTACAGGAGACTAGCTGTCAATGAGCAGTACTTC	CASSYRRLAVNEQYF
.	TRBJ2-5	TRBV20-1	12	.	TGCAGTGCGACAGCGGCCGGGGGGACCCAGTACTTC	CSATAAGGTQYF
.	TRBJ1-4	TRBV29-1	15	few	TGCAGCCCTCCGGGTGATCCGACCTTCTCCGAAAAACTGTTTTTT	CSPPGDPTFSEKLFF
.	TRBJ1-5	TRBV12-3/TRBV12-4	14	once	TGTGCCAGCAGTTTGACAAATAGCAATCAGCCCCAGCATTTT	CASSLTNSNQPQHF
.	TRBJ2-7	TRBV7-2	15	few	TGTGCCAGCAGCTTGCAGGCCAGAAACAACTACGAGCAGTACTTC	CASSLQARNNYEQYF
.	TRBJ2-1	TRBV5-1	15	.	TGCGCCAGCAGCTTTCCAGGGGTCGACATCAGTAAGCAGTTCTTC	CASSFPGVDISKQFF
.	TRBJ1-5	TRBV6-2/TRBV6-3	14	.	TGTGCCAGCAGTATGACAGTACCTAATCAGCCCCAGCATTTT	CASSMTVPNQPQHF
.	TRBJ1-2	TRBV5-4	14	.	TGTGCCAGCAGCTTGACCGGCGGCTCCGTTGGCTACACCTTC	CASSLTGGSVGYTF
.	TRBJ1-2	TRBV5-1	16	few	TGCGCCAGCAGCTCCTCACCAGGGTGGGGTTCGGAGGGCTACACCTTC	CASSSSPGWGSEGYTF
.	TRBJ2-7	TRBV27	13	few	TGTGCCAGCAGTTTATCAGCCCGGCGGGAGCAGTACTTC	CASSLSARREQYF
.	TRBJ2-1	TRBV6-5	14	.	TGTGCCAGCAGGGCGGGAACGGTGAGCGATGAGCAGTTCTTC	CASRAGTVSDEQFF
.	TRBJ2-1	TRBV29-1	13	.	TGCAGCGGATCCGGGACTCTACTACATGAGCAGTTCTTC	CSGSGTLLHEQFF
.	TRBJ2-7	TRBV5-1	14	.	TGCGCCAGCAGCGTTTACGGCTCTCCCTACGAGCAGTACTTC	CASSVYGSPYEQYF
.	TRBJ2-1	TRBV24-1	13	.	TGTGCCACCAGTGGAGGACAACGGACTGAGCAGTTCTTC	CATSGGQRTEQFF
.	TRBJ1-1	TRBV27	13	.	TGTGCCGGCAGTCTTTCTGAGAACACTGAAGCTTTCTTT	CAGSLSENTEAFF
.	TRBJ2-3	TRBV27	17	.	TGTGCCAGCAGTTTTGGACGGACCTTTAGGAGCACAGATACGCAGTATTTT	CASSFGRTFRSTDTQYF
TRBD2	TRBJ2-3	TRBV28	18	few	TGTGCCAGCAGTTTAGACGTCGGACTAGCGGCTAGCACAGATACGCAGTATTTT	CASSLDVGLAASTDTQYF
TRBD1	TRBJ1-2	TRBV6-5	15	.	TGTGCCAGCAGATCCCCAGGGGGCCTGGGCTATGGCTACACCTTC	CASRSPGGLGYGYTF
.	TRBJ1-5	TRBV6-6	14	few	TGTGCCAGCAGTTATGAATGGAGCAATCAGCCCCAGCATTTT	CASSYEWSNQPQHF
.	TRBJ2-7	TRBV12-3/TRBV12-4	13	.	TGTGCCAGCAGTTCCAGGGTTTTCTACGAGCAGTACTTC	CASSSRVFYEQYF
.	TRBJ1-2	TRBV20-1	11	many	TGCAGTGCTGGGGACACCTATGGCTACACCTTC	CSAGDTYGYTF